Listed here are 30 T cell receptor beta chains from one sample, sequenced in a study of blood T cell repertoires in COVID-19. Clones were read by immunoSEQ multiplex PCR, and TCRdb kept only the in-frame ones, dropping some. Here the sample spans about 230,000 clones, around four fifths being singletons. Sequenced input: peripheral blood. These TCRs come from a woman between 65 and 79 years old with active or convalescent COVID-19.

V and J are TRBV12-3 or TRBV12-4 and TRBJ2-7; D is undetermined. The CDR3 consists of 12 residues. V lost 4 bases to trimming and J lost 6 bases, with 10 bases between them. The CDR3 loop is CASSSPPLEQYF. In DNA form, the CDR3 reads TGTGCCAGCAGTTCCCCCCCACTCGAGCAGTACTTC.

This clone appeared a few times. This rearrangement joins TRBV18 to TRBJ2-1, with D perhaps matching TRBD2 (5 bases). CDR1 is KGHSH, CDR2 LQKENI, per germline. The CDR3 is 15 amino acids. V lost 2 bases to trimming and J lost 8 bases, with 16 bases between them. CDR3 nucleotides: TGTGCCAGCTCACCATATGTTTTAACGGAGGATGAGCAGTTCTTC. It yields the protein CASSPYVLTEDEQFF.

This clone showed up just once. The rearrangement joins TRBV6-5 to TRBJ2-2, with D perhaps TRBD1 (6 bases). CDR3 length: 15 residues. Per germline, CDR1 MNHEY and CDR2 SVGAGI. V lost 6 bases and J 6 bases, leaving 17 bases between the germline ends. The CDR3 loop reads CASRPGQFGAGELFF. Here the CDR3 DNA reads TGTGCCAGCAGACCTGGACAGTTTGGAGCCGGGGAGCTGTTTTTT.

The genes are TRBV11-2 and TRBJ2-7, with 10 positions matching TRBD1. Germline loops: CDR1 SGHAT, CDR2 FQNNGV. V shed 4 bases and J 3 bases; nucleotides not matched to a gene: 6. The CDR3 length is 15 residues. Here the CDR3 reads CASSSYGTGDYEQYF. The CDR3 nucleotides read TGTGCCAGCAGCTCTTACGGGACAGGGGACTACGAGCAGTACTTC. Variable domain in full (rest from reference TRBV11-2 and TRBJ2-7): EAGVAQSPRYKIIEKRQSVAFWCNPISGHATLYWYQQILGQGPKLLIQFQNNGVVDDSQLPKDRFSAERLKGVDSTLKIQPAKLEDSAVYLCASSSYGTGDYEQYFGPGTRLTVT.

The chain carries TRBV30 and TRBJ2-3, with D tentatively TRBD2 (5 bases). Trimming removed 4 bases from V and 0 bases from J, with 8 bases in between. This CDR3 spans 13 amino acids. CDR1 GTSNPN and CDR2 SVGIG come from the germline V gene (reference sequence). The CDR3 coding sequence is TGTGCCTGGAACAGCGGTAGCACAGATACGCAGTATTTT. Translated: CAWNSGSTDTQYF.

V gene TRBV30 combines with J gene TRBJ2-1, with 8 bases fitting TRBD2. J gave up 4 bases and V 7 bases, and 9 bases lay outside the gene matches. There are 14 residues in the CDR3. Looked up from germline, CDR1 is GTSNPN and CDR2 is SVGIG (reference sequence). The CDR3 nucleotides read TGTGCCTATCAGCGGGAGCGAGGATACAATGAGCAGTTCTTC. Amino acids: CAYQRERGYNEQFF.

The chain employs TRBV2 and TRBJ1-3; D is ambiguous. CDR1 is SNHLY and CDR2 is FYNNEI in the germline V gene. Trimming removed 6 bases at V and 4 bases at J, with 10 bases between. This CDR3 has 13 residues. CDR3 in DNA: TGTGCCAGCAGCAGAACACCAGGAAACACCATATATTTT. It encodes CASSRTPGNTIYF. Full variable domain (rest looked up from reference TRBV2 and TRBJ1-3): EPEVTQTPSHQVTQMGQEVILRCVPISNHLYFYWYRQILGQKVEFLVSFYNNEISEKSEIFDDQFSVERPDGSNFTLKIRSTKLEDSAMYFCASSRTPGNTIYFGEGSWLTVV.

The chain joins TRBV19 to TRBJ1-4; D may be TRBD1 (5 bases). This CDR3 comprises 14 residues. The germline V gene has CDR1 LNHDA and CDR2 SQIVND (reference sequence). Trimming cost V 6 bases and J 11 bases, with 19 bases left between them. CDR3 bases: TGTGCCAGTAGACCGGACCCCCAGGGTGGGAAACTGTTTTTT. Translation gives CASRPDPQGGKLFF.

The count of this clone is one. The chain joins TRBV5-1 to TRBJ1-2; 8 bases are shared with TRBD1. The CDR3 sequence is 13 residues long. Trimming at V came to 3 bases and at J to 8 bases, leaving 6 bases not matched to a gene. CDR1 and CDR2 from the germline V gene are SGHRS and YFSETQ. The CDR3 sequence is CASSSGTGRGYTF. Here the CDR3 DNA reads TGCGCCAGCAGCTCCGGGACAGGAAGGGGCTACACCTTC.

The chain combines TRBV3-1 (or the pseudogene TRBV3-2) with TRBJ2-1, with D maybe TRBD1 (6 bases). Germline V gives CDR1 LGHDT, CDR2 YNNKEL (reference sequence). This CDR3 region has 15 residues. V gave up 4 bases and J gave up 4 bases, with 14 bases separating them. CDR3 sequence: CASSPRTGWYNEQFF. In DNA form, the CDR3 reads TGTGCCAGCAGCCCCAGAACAGGGTGGTACAATGAGCAGTTCTTC.

This rearrangement joins TRBV7-3 to TRBJ2-5; TRBD1 matches 7 bases. The CDR3 contains 13 residues. Per the germline V gene, CDR1 is SGHTA and CDR2 is FQGTGA. Trimming took 5 bases from V and 5 from J; bases not matched to a gene: 5. The DNA for the CDR3 is TGTGCCAGCAGCAAGGGGGCTCTGGAGACCCAGTACTTC. Protein sequence: CASSKGALETQYF.

The chain has TRBV2 and TRBJ1-1; D remains ambiguous. Trimming removed 3 bases at V and 10 bases at J, with 18 bases between. The CDR3 runs to 14 residues. The germline V gene encodes CDR1 SNHLY and CDR2 FYNNEI. Written as DNA, the CDR3 is TGTGCCAGCAGTGATGTGGCAGGCCGACGGGGAGCTTTCTTT. It is translated as CASSDVAGRRGAFF.

The chain carries TRBV10-3 and TRBJ2-3; 11 bases match TRBD2. The junction had 3 bases not matched to a gene; V was cut back by 0 bases and J by 1 base. The germline V gene encodes CDR1 ENHRY and CDR2 SYGVKD. The CDR3 totals 17 residues. The CDR3 loop is CAISESGSGGGTDTQYF. CDR3 nucleotide sequence: TGTGCCATCAGTGAGTCTGGTAGCGGGGGGGGCACAGATACGCAGTATTTT.

The chain uses TRBV27 and TRBJ1-2; 9 bases are shared with TRBD1. The germline gives CDR1 MNHEY, CDR2 SMNVEV (reference sequence). The CDR3 is made up of 13 amino acids. V dropped 3 bases and J dropped 8; count of bases not matched to a gene: 4. This CDR3 is CASSLGQGGGYTF. For the CDR3, the DNA is TGTGCCAGCAGTTTGGGACAGGGCGGCGGCTACACCTTC.

The J gene is TRBJ1-6, the V gene TRBV12-3 or TRBV12-4; 7 positions match TRBD1. The CDR3 contains 13 residues. With 6 bases clipped from V and 9 bases from J, the junction kept 5 bases outside the gene matches. The CDR3 reads CASSPRQGSPLHF. Here the CDR3 DNA reads TGTGCCAGCAGCCCTAGACAGGGTTCACCCCTCCACTTT.

This clone was observed once. The chain joins TRBV10-3 to TRBJ1-1; 12 bases line up with TRBD1. This CDR3 comprises 18 residues. Trimming cost V 2 bases and J 6 bases; bases outside gene matches: 13. Germline CDR1 and CDR2: ENHRY and SYGVKD. The CDR3 sequence is CAISELLGQGALGAEAFF. The CDR3 DNA reads as TGTGCCATCAGTGAGCTCCTGGGACAGGGGGCCCTGGGCGCTGAAGCTTTCTTT.

This clone has only a few counts. The J gene is TRBJ2-7, the V gene TRBV11-3; a possible D gene is TRBD1 (6 bases). Trimming took 6 bases from V and 5 from J, leaving 17 bases between them. The V gene's germline CDR1 is SGHNT and CDR2 YENEEA. The CDR3 contains 14 residues. The CDR3: CASRTQGGEDEQYF. As DNA, the CDR3 is TGTGCCAGCAGAACACAAGGGGGTGAGGACGAGCAGTACTTC.

The genes are TRBV28 and TRBJ1-2; 7 positions match TRBD1. This CDR3 comprises 14 residues. J lost 2 bases, V lost 6 bases, and 6 bases had no gene match. Germline CDR1 and CDR2: MDHEN and SYDVKM. CDR3 bases: TGTGCCAGCAGCCAGGGACAGAAAAACTATGGCTACACCTTC. This sequence encodes CASSQGQKNYGYTF.

The J gene is TRBJ2-5, the V gene TRBV6-5; the match to TRBD1 covers 7 bases. Trimming removed 6 bases from V and 0 bases from J; junction bases left unmatched: 4. The germline gives CDR1 MNHEY, CDR2 SVGAGI. The CDR3 contains 14 residues. DNA of the CDR3: TGTGCCAGCAGATCGACAGGGAACCAAGAGACCCAGTACTTC. Protein: CASRSTGNQETQYF.

The chain joins TRBV28 to TRBJ2-7; TRBD2 might be the D (7 bases). In germline, CDR1 is MDHEN, CDR2 SYDVKM. The CDR3 spans 17 residues. Trimming took 6 bases from V and 3 from J, leaving 24 bases between them. CDR3 in amino acids: CASSPTGGLGDHYEQYF. The CDR3 DNA reads TGTGCCAGCAGCCCAACGGGGGGCCTAGGGGACCACTACGAGCAGTACTTC.

The rearrangement joins TRBV12-3 or TRBV12-4 to TRBJ1-4; D is unresolved. Trimming left V 3 bases short and J 6 bases short, with 8 bases between. The CDR3 spans 13 residues. CDR3 nucleotide sequence: TGTGCCAGCAGTTTCGGCGGGTATGAAAAACTGTTTTTT. Its translation: CASSFGGYEKLFF.

CDR3 coding DNA: TGTGCCAGCTCACCTACCAGGGGGCCCAATTCACCCCTCCACTTT. This codes for CASSPTRGPNSPLHF. The chain joins TRBV18 to TRBJ1-6; 8 bases are shared with TRBD1. The germline V gene encodes CDR1 KGHSH and CDR2 LQKENI. This CDR3 comprises 15 residues. V shed 3 bases, J shed 7 bases, and the junction held 5 bases outside the gene matches.

The chain has TRBV5-1 and TRBJ1-1; D is undetermined. In germline, CDR1 is SGHRS, CDR2 YFSETQ. This CDR3 contains 13 residues. The V and J ends lost 0 bases and 5 bases respectively, with 8 bases between them. The CDR3, as DNA: TGCGCCAGCAGCTTGGGGGCCCGGACTGAAGCTTTCTTT. Its protein is CASSLGARTEAFF.

The V call is TRBV7-9, the J call TRBJ1-5; TRBD1 might be the D (5 bases). CDR1 is SEHNR and CDR2 is FQNEAQ in the germline V gene (reference sequence). The V end lost 1 base, the J end lost 3 bases, and 13 bases lay between the germline ends. The length of the CDR3 is 16 residues. The CDR3 sequence: CASSLGGTVNNQPQHF. CDR3 nucleotide sequence: TGTGCCAGCAGCTTAGGAGGGACTGTCAACAATCAGCCCCAGCATTTT.

V and J are TRBV5-1 and TRBJ1-1; D ambiguous. The ends were cut back, 3 bases at V and 4 bases at J, with 10 bases in the middle. Germline V CDR1 and CDR2: SGHRS, YFSETQ. The CDR3 sequence is 13 residues long. The CDR3 spells CASSSILSTEAFF. DNA for the CDR3: TGCGCCAGCAGCTCTATTCTGAGCACTGAAGCTTTCTTT.

This chain joins TRBV18 and TRBJ1-2, with 11 bases aligning to TRBD1. Germline CDR1 reads KGHSH; CDR2 reads LQKENI. Unmatched junction bases numbered 7, after V lost 3 bases and J lost 4 bases. The CDR3 totals 16 residues. The CDR3 sequence: CASSPGQGARGYGYTF. CDR3 sequence (DNA): TGTGCCAGCTCACCTGGACAGGGGGCCCGGGGCTATGGCTACACCTTC.

This clone was detected a few times. The chain links TRBV18 to TRBJ2-7, with a possible D match to TRBD1 (5 bases). The V end lost 0 bases, the J end lost 5 bases, and 14 bases lay between the germline ends. The germline CDR1 and CDR2 sequences are KGHSH and LQKENI. This CDR3 has 15 amino acids. The CDR3 nucleotides read TGTGCCAGCTCACCACCTACGCGACAGTCAGACGAGCAGTACTTC. Translating it yields CASSPPTRQSDEQYF.

CDR3 DNA: TGTGCTAGTGGTTTCGCAGGGTCCAGGGCCCAGTACTTC. This gives the protein CASGFAGSRAQYF. The J gene is TRBJ2-5, the V gene TRBV12-5, with a tentative D call TRBD1 (5 bases). V gave up 3 bases and J gave up 9 bases, with 14 bases separating them. CDR3 length: 13 residues. From germline, CDR1 is LGHNT and CDR2 FRNRAP.

The gene calls are TRBV19 and TRBJ1-4, with unresolved D. With 3 bases removed from V and 7 bases from J, the gap between germline ends came to 6 bases. The germline V gene encodes CDR1 LNHDA and CDR2 SQIVND (reference sequence). The CDR3 is 12 amino acids. CDR3 DNA: TGTGCCAGTAGTATGGCCCTTGAAAAACTGTTTTTT. This encodes CASSMALEKLFF.

This clone has only a few counts. The chain employs TRBV14 and TRBJ1-2, with D hard to call. Germline CDR1 SGHDN, CDR2 FVKESK. V was trimmed by 1 base and J by 4 bases, leaving 7 bases between them. The CDR3 is made up of 13 amino acids. The CDR3 DNA reads as TGTGCCAGCAGCCAAGTATATAGCTATGGCTACACCTTC. Translating it yields CASSQVYSYGYTF.